This T cell receptor (beta chain) appears in the sequencing data of a study of vaccination effects on CD4 cells after COVID-19. Study at large: The cohort was immunized with two doses of either the BNT162b2 or mRNA-1273 vaccine. At 16 days and one week before vaccination, two convalescent patients gave samples.

Viral peptide pool expansion of antigen-specific CD4+ T cells preceded sequencing in the ViraFEST assay. It was after more than nine days of culture that CD4+ T cells were isolated. PCR showed that the person got SARS-CoV-2 infection at some point between March and December 2020. PBMC were cultured at under 2.5 million per well with approximately 9 IU/ml IL-2 and 7.5 to 10 ug/ml peptides. The authors exchanged half the medium for IL-2 medium on days 3 and 7. Of note for this clone: What it binds is not known.

Germline V gene sequence: CDR1 LGHDT, CDR2 YNNKEL (reference sequence). This CDR3 is built from 15 residues. After removal of 6 bases from V and 5 bases from J, the junction contained 11 bases not matched to a gene. Using immunoSEQ multiplex PCR, the repertoire was profiled, and TCRdb retains in-frame clones only, with some absent. The sample yields 40,000 to 50,000 clones, approximately 70% seen once. The receptor was isolated from a human donor who had a prior SARS-CoV-2 infection. J is TRBJ2-5 and V is TRBV3-1 (or the pseudogene TRBV3-2), with 8 bases that match TRBD2. This specimen consisted of CD4+ T cells from PBMCs cultured with a peptide pool, obtained before COVID-19 vaccination. This CDR3 reads CASRREPTSVETQYF. The CDR3 DNA follows: TGTGCCAGCAGAAGAGAACCGACTAGCGTCGAGACCCAGTACTTC.